These 30 T cell receptor beta chains came from one sample sequenced in a study of blood T cell repertoires in COVID-19. Libraries were prepared by immunoSEQ multiplex PCR; TCRdb keeps only in-frame clonotypes and omits some of them. The repertoire consists of 130,000 to 150,000 clones, with around 85% occurring once and the leading ten covering 6.2%. Sequencing was performed on PBMCs or T cells enriched from blood (not recorded which). The source is a middle-aged woman who had recovered from COVID-19.

This clone was seen only a few times. Distinct nucleotide sequences in the sample also encode this CDR3. CDR3 amino acids: CASSPLGGTEAFF. CDR3 in DNA: TGTGCCAGCTCACCTCTAGGGGGTACTGAAGCTTTCTTT. The chain uses TRBV18 and TRBJ1-1; possible D gene TRBD1, 6 bases. Trimming shortened V by 3 bases and J by 5 bases, and 10 bases separated the two germline ends. The germline V gene encodes CDR1 KGHSH and CDR2 LQKENI. This CDR3 is built from 13 residues.

J is TRBJ2-7 and V is TRBV6-1; D is unclear. The germline V gene has CDR1 MNHNS and CDR2 SASEGT. Trimming pared 3 bases from V and 2 bases from J, leaving 17 bases between. The CDR3 spans 16 residues. Written as DNA, the CDR3 is TGTGCCAGCAGTGACGAAAGCCATCGGAGAACCTACGAGCAGTACTTC. The encoded protein is CASSDESHRRTYEQYF.

V gene TRBV7-9 combines with J gene TRBJ1-1; D not certain. Trimming stripped 1 base from V and 11 bases from J, with 11 bases between. The germline V gene has CDR1 SEHNR and CDR2 FQNEAQ (reference sequence). This CDR3 has 12 amino acids. CDR3 protein: CASSLDPSVAFF. The DNA of the CDR3 is TGTGCCAGCAGCTTAGACCCTAGCGTCGCTTTCTTT.

The table lists this clone with a few counts. The chain is built from TRBV4-2 and TRBJ2-1; 10 bases are a match to TRBD2. This CDR3 contains 16 residues. Losses at the gene ends were 0 bases for V and 9 bases for J; bases not matched to a gene: 8. Germline V CDR1 and CDR2: LGHNA, YNFKEQ. The CDR3 bases are TGTGCCAGCAGCCAAGAGCCCAGCGGGGGGGCCGGTGAGCAGTTCTTC. Translating gives CASSQEPSGGAGEQFF.

As for this clone: The junction and the germline gene differ at one end; a read error may be behind it. The V call is TRBV7-2, the J call TRBJ2-5; maybe TRBD2 (5 bases). Germline V lookup: CDR1 SGHTA, CDR2 FQGNSA. The CDR3 runs 15 residues. CDR3 DNA: TGTGCCAGCAGCGTAGCCGGTCTAGCTCAAGAGACCCAGTACTTC. Its protein is CASSVAGLAQETQYF.

This clone was seen only once. The rearrangement joins TRBV5-1 to TRBJ1-2; a weak D match, TRBD1 (5 bases). Trimming shortened V by 0 bases and J by 6 bases, and 9 bases separated the two germline ends. From germline, CDR1 is SGHRS and CDR2 YFSETQ. CDR3 length: 13 amino acids. CDR3: CASSLGAGNGYTF. CDR3 sequence (DNA): TGCGCCAGCAGCTTGGGAGCAGGGAATGGCTACACCTTC.

The chain recombines TRBV7-9 with TRBJ1-1; tentatively, D is TRBD1 (5 bases). V lost 6 bases, J lost 1 base, and 12 bases lay in between. Germline lookup yields CDR1 SEHNR and CDR2 FQNEAQ (reference sequence). CDR3 length: 14 amino acids. The CDR3 DNA follows: TGTGCCAGCAGTGGTCAGGGTGGGAACACTGAAGCTTTCTTT. It yields the protein CASSGQGGNTEAFF.

The genes are TRBV27 and TRBJ1-1, with 10 positions matching TRBD1. J lost 1 base, V lost 5 bases, and 10 bases had no gene match. The CDR3 runs 17 residues. Germline CDR1 MNHEY, CDR2 SMNVEV (reference sequence). The DNA for the CDR3 is TGTGCCAGCAGTCCACTCACCTGGACAGGGGGGAACACTGAAGCTTTCTTT. As protein: CASSPLTWTGGNTEAFF.

J is TRBJ2-7 and V is TRBV9; possibly TRBD1 for D (5 bases). V gave up 3 bases and J gave up 6 bases, with 7 bases separating them. Germline-derived CDR1 and CDR2 are SGDLS and YYNGEE. The length of the CDR3 is 11 residues. CDR3 loop: CASSEDTEQYF. The DNA for the CDR3 is TGTGCCAGCAGCGAGGACACCGAGCAGTACTTC.

This sequence joins TRBV5-1 and TRBJ1-3; D remains ambiguous. Trimming stripped 4 bases from V and 0 bases from J, with 11 bases between. This CDR3 is built from 15 residues. Per germline, CDR1 SGHRS and CDR2 YFSETQ. The CDR3 spells CASSPSRSSGNTIYF. The CDR3 nucleotides are TGCGCCAGCAGCCCGAGCAGGTCCTCTGGAAACACCATATATTTT.

The V gene is TRBV3-1 (or the pseudogene TRBV3-2), the J gene TRBJ2-1; a weak D match, TRBD2 (7 bases). The length of the CDR3 is 14 residues. V dropped 6 bases and J dropped 8 bases, with 17 bases sitting between them. CDR1 and CDR2 from the germline V gene are LGHDT and YNNKEL (reference sequence). The CDR3, as DNA: TGTGCCAGCAGGGCCCGGGGGCGGGAGCATGAGCAGTTCTTC. This sequence encodes CASRARGREHEQFF.

J is TRBJ1-2 and V is TRBV13; D remains ambiguous. The CDR3 extends over 12 amino acids. CDR1 is PRHDT and CDR2 is FYEKMQ in the germline V gene (reference sequence). Trimming cost V 8 bases and J 2 bases, with 9 bases left between them. The CDR3 loop is CASRSGNYGYTF. As DNA, the CDR3 is TGTGCCAGCCGGTCGGGGAACTATGGCTACACCTTC.

The chain carries TRBV19 and TRBJ1-2; TRBD1 matches 10 bases. Germline V lookup: CDR1 LNHDA, CDR2 SQIVND (reference sequence). The trim removed 10 bases at V and 1 base at J, leaving 9 bases unmatched. CDR3 length equals 15 residues. CDR3 region: CATGGTGVGNYGYTF. Written as DNA, the CDR3 is TGTGCCACCGGGGGGACAGGGGTCGGTAACTATGGCTACACCTTC.

The chain has TRBV5-1 and TRBJ1-1; a possible D gene is TRBD1 (5 bases). V shed 4 bases and J shed 5 bases, with 18 bases lying between them. The length of the CDR3 is 15 residues. The germline V gene encodes CDR1 SGHRS and CDR2 YFSETQ. In DNA form, the CDR3 reads TGCGCCAGCAGCAGTGGATGGAACCGGGGGACTGAAGCTTTCTTT. This translates into CASSSGWNRGTEAFF.

This clone was picked up one time. The chain couples TRBV9 to TRBJ1-2; tentatively, D is TRBD1 (6 bases). Trimming removed 0 bases at V and 4 bases at J, with 7 bases between. Per the germline V gene, CDR1 is SGDLS and CDR2 is YYNGEE. The CDR3 is 13 residues long. The CDR3 sequence: CASSVEDSYGYTF. CDR3 DNA sequence: TGTGCCAGCAGCGTAGAGGACAGCTATGGCTACACCTTC.

This clone appeared a few times. The chain links TRBV6-1 to TRBJ1-2; unclear D gene. Germline values: CDR1 MNHNS, CDR2 SASEGT. The CDR3 is 14 amino acids. The V gene lost 3 bases and the J gene lost 5 bases, with 13 bases spanning the gap. CDR3 protein: CASSDRTVDYGYTF. CDR3 bases: TGTGCCAGCAGTGACCGAACGGTAGATTATGGCTACACCTTC.

This clone was counted only a few times. The V call is TRBV6-5, the J call TRBJ1-2; 7 nucleotides match TRBD1. V shed 2 bases and J 6 bases; nucleotides not matched to a gene: 3. The CDR3 is 13 amino acids. Looked up from germline, CDR1 is MNHEY and CDR2 is SVGAGI. The CDR3 is CASSYKGADGYTF. The CDR3 DNA sequence: TGTGCCAGCAGTTACAAGGGGGCGGATGGCTACACCTTC.

This clone was detected only a few times. The chain employs TRBV10-1 and TRBJ2-1, with D possibly matching TRBD1 (6 bases). V shed 9 bases and J shed 7 bases, with 10 bases lying between them. The germline CDR1 and CDR2 sequences are WNHNN and SYGVQD (reference sequence). The CDR3 is 11 amino acids. CDR3 in DNA: TGCGCCAGTTCTCAGGGGAATGAGCAGTTCTTC. This encodes CASSQGNEQFF.

The chain employs TRBV5-8 and TRBJ2-3; 8 bases align to TRBD1. This CDR3 comprises 16 residues. The germline CDR1 and CDR2 sequences are SGHTS and YDEGEE. Losses at the gene ends were 3 bases for V and 3 bases for J; bases not matched to a gene: 9. CDR3: CASSSGTGGRTDTQYF. CDR3 bases: TGTGCCAGCAGCTCGGGTACAGGGGGAAGAACAGATACGCAGTATTTT.

The V call is TRBV10-2, the J call TRBJ1-6; D is unclear. The CDR3 covers 17 residues. V was trimmed by 0 bases and J by 0 bases, leaving 9 bases between them. The germline CDR1 and CDR2 sequences are WSHSY and SAAADI. As DNA, the CDR3 is TGCGCCAGCAGTGAGTCGGTAATGAGCTCCTATAATTCACCCCTCCACTTT. Its protein is CASSESVMSSYNSPLHF.

The V call is TRBV5-1, the J call TRBJ2-3, with TRBD2 as a possible D gene (7 bases). Germline CDR1 and CDR2: SGHRS and YFSETQ. The CDR3 runs 17 residues. V dropped 1 base and J dropped 2 bases, with 17 bases sitting between them. The CDR3 nucleotides are TGCGCCAGCAGCTTGTTCGCCGCGGGGGCCACCACAGATACGCAGTATTTT. As protein: CASSLFAAGATTDTQYF. Looking up the rest from reference TRBV5-1 and TRBJ2-3 gives the full variable domain: KAGVTQTPRYLIKTRGQQVTLSCSPISGHRSVSWYQQTPGQGLQFLFEYFSETQRNKGNFPGRFSGRQFSNSRSEMNVSTLELGDSALYLCASSLFAAGATTDTQYFGPGTRLTVL.

This chain connects TRBV10-3 to TRBJ2-1; 8 nucleotides line up with TRBD1. This CDR3 region has 16 residues. The V segment lost 4 bases and the J segment 4 bases; nucleotides outside the gene matches: 9. The germline V gene encodes CDR1 ENHRY and CDR2 SYGVKD. The CDR3 is CAISVAGQGGYNEQFF. The CDR3, as DNA: TGTGCCATCAGTGTAGCCGGACAGGGAGGTTACAATGAGCAGTTCTTC.

V gene TRBV5-1 combines with J gene TRBJ1-4; 7 bases map to TRBD1. The V gene end was trimmed by 7 bases and the J gene end by 4 bases; junction bases not matched to a gene: 13. CDR3 size: 16 residues. From germline, CDR1 is SGHRS and CDR2 YFSETQ. CDR3 sequence: CASRTGTANFNEKLFF. The CDR3 nucleotides are TGCGCCAGCCGGACCGGGACAGCGAACTTTAATGAAAAACTGTTTTTT.

The chain combines TRBV30 with TRBJ2-1; 8 bases are shared with TRBD1. This CDR3 contains 15 residues. Germline V gene lookup returns CDR1 GTSNPN and CDR2 SVGIG (reference sequence). Losses at the gene ends were 3 bases for V and 5 bases for J; bases not matched to a gene: 9. CDR3 loop: CAWRAYRGSHNEQFF. CDR3 sequence (DNA): TGTGCCTGGAGAGCCTACAGGGGGTCGCACAATGAGCAGTTCTTC.

The chain joins TRBV9 to TRBJ1-3; D remains unclear. From germline, CDR1 is SGDLS and CDR2 YYNGEE. The V end lost 0 bases, the J end lost 0 bases, and 13 bases lay between the germline ends. CDR3 length equals 17 residues. CDR3 region: CASSVGAGFYSGNTIYF. The CDR3 DNA reads as TGTGCCAGCAGCGTAGGTGCAGGCTTCTACTCTGGAAACACCATATATTTT. The whole variable domain, filled in from reference TRBV9 and TRBJ1-3, reads DSGVTQTPKHLITATGQRVTLRCSPRSGDLSVYWYQQSLDQGLQFLIQYYNGEERAKGNILERFSAQQFPDLHSELNLSSLELGDSALYFCASSVGAGFYSGNTIYFGEGSWLTVV.

The chain combines TRBV30 with TRBJ2-4; 7 nucleotides align to TRBD1. CDR3 length: 14 amino acids. Germline CDR1 GTSNPN, CDR2 SVGIG (reference sequence). The junction had 4 bases not matched to a gene; V was cut back by 5 bases and J by 0 bases. The CDR3 reads CAWATGSAKNIQYF. The CDR3 region has the DNA TGTGCCTGGGCGACAGGGTCAGCCAAAAACATTCAGTACTTC.

This clone was picked up one time. The chain employs TRBV2 and TRBJ1-5; TRBD1 matches at 9 bases. The V gene end was trimmed by 6 bases and the J gene end by 9 bases; junction bases not matched to a gene: 18. Per the germline V gene, CDR1 is SNHLY and CDR2 is FYNNEI. CDR3 length equals 17 residues. The CDR3 is CASSLPGQGWGYRPQHF. Written as DNA, the CDR3 is TGTGCCAGCAGCCTCCCGGGACAGGGTTGGGGGTATAGGCCCCAGCATTTT.

V and J are TRBV15 and TRBJ2-7; the match to TRBD1 covers 9 bases. CDR1 is LNHNV and CDR2 is YYDKDF in the germline V gene (reference sequence). This CDR3 comprises 17 residues. The junction had 10 bases not matched to a gene; V was cut back by 3 bases and J by 1 base. CDR3 loop: CATSRGVSGTGSYEQYF. In DNA form, the CDR3 reads TGTGCCACCAGCAGGGGGGTATCCGGGACAGGGTCCTACGAGCAGTACTTC.

The chain combines TRBV10-3 with TRBJ2-1; D remains ambiguous. V was clipped by 4 bases and J by 9 bases, with 10 bases between them. The CDR3 contains 12 residues. Germline values: CDR1 ENHRY, CDR2 SYGVKD. The CDR3 spells CAISGKESEQFF. The CDR3 DNA sequence: TGTGCCATCAGTGGGAAGGAGAGTGAGCAGTTCTTC.

The CDR3 loop is CASNPAGGSNEQYF. In DNA, the CDR3 is TGTGCCAGCAACCCAGCGGGAGGGTCTAACGAGCAGTACTTC. This sequence joins TRBV6-5 and TRBJ2-7; the match to TRBD2 covers 10 bases. There are 14 residues in the CDR3. CDR1 and CDR2 (germline): MNHEY, SVGAGI. V was pared by 7 bases and J by 5 bases, with 8 bases of the junction left unmatched.